What follows are 6 T cell receptor beta chains derived from one specimen sequenced in a study of T cells in women clearing cervical HPV infection. Produced via immunoSEQ multiplex PCR; TCRdb's table is partial and in-frame only. This sample contains about 27,000 clones. What was sequenced was blood buffy coat. All receptors come from a woman between 18 and 70 years old with a cervical HPV16 infection that either progressed to CIN3+ or cleared (not recorded which).

On this clone: The read ends 3 residues before the CDR3 terminus; that terminus is restored from the germline J gene. The gene calls are TRBV10-3 and TRBJ2-7; 12 bases are shared with TRBD2. V was pared by 5 bases and J by 2 bases, with 1 base of the junction left unmatched. Germline lookup yields CDR1 ENHRY and CDR2 SYGVKD. CDR3 length: 14 amino acids. CDR3 bases read: TGTGCCATCAGTTCTAGCGGGAGGGCCTACGAG. This codes for CAISSSGRAYE. The complete CDR3 reads CAISSSGRAYEQYF.

Incomplete CDR3 DNA: TGTGCCAGCAGCCCAAGAATACTAGCGGAAAGCTCCTACAATGAG. Translation gives CASSPRILAESSYNE. The entire CDR3 sequence reads CASSPRILAESSYNEQFF. The rearrangement links TRBV14 to TRBJ2-1; TRBD2 matches at 8 bases. The read is 3 residues too short to cover the CDR3 end, so that end is filled in from the germline J gene. This CDR3 contains 18 residues. From germline, CDR1 is SGHDN and CDR2 FVKESK. Trimming removed 4 bases from V and 0 bases from J; junction bases left unmatched: 11.

Remarks on this clone: The observed sequence ends 3 residues before the CDR3 terminus, with the missing tail filled in from the germline J gene. The gene calls are TRBV5-1 and TRBJ2-5; no clear D gene. Trimming took off 5 bases at V and 2 bases at J, with 7 bases between the two ends. Germline-derived CDR1 and CDR2 are SGHRS and YFSETQ. The CDR3 spans 12 residues. The CDR3 protein is CASRTPQETQYF. CDR3 DNA, as far as it was read: TGCGCCAGCAGGACTCCGCAAGAGACC. The full variable domain, with the rest looked up from reference TRBV5-1 and TRBJ2-5, is KAGVTQTPRYLIKTRGQQVTLSCSPISGHRSVSWYQQTPGQGLQFLFEYFSETQRNKGNFPGRFSGRQFSNSRSEMNVSTLELGDSALYLCASRTPQETQYFGPGTRLLVL.

A word on this clone: The sequenced fragment ends 3 residues before the CDR3 boundary, so the rest is inferred from the germline J gene. V gene TRBV27 combines with J gene TRBJ2-1, with TRBD2 matching 13 bases. After removal of 8 bases from V and 6 bases from J, the junction contained 7 bases not matched to a gene. Germline V gives CDR1 MNHEY, CDR2 SMNVEV (reference sequence). The CDR3 is 15 residues long. This CDR3 is CASRYTSGRANEQFF. CDR3 DNA (partial): TGTGCCAGCCGGTATACTAGCGGGAGGGCCAATGAG.

As concerns this clone: Sequencing ends 3 residues short of the CDR3 end; the germline J gene provides the rest. This chain connects TRBV30 to TRBJ2-3; 8 bases match TRBD1. Germline V lookup: CDR1 GTSNPN, CDR2 SVGIG (reference sequence). The CDR3 covers 18 residues. CDR3 bases read: TGTGCCTGGAGTTTATTATTCGGACAGGGTCGGCTGGAAGAGACG. Translating gives CAWSLLFGQGRLEET. The whole CDR3 protein reads CAWSLLFGQGRLEETQYF.

The CDR3 region is CASSRDRSNQPQHF. The covered CDR3 bases are TGTGCCAGCAGCCGGGACAGGTCTAATCAGCCC. The chain couples TRBV7-9 to TRBJ1-5; 8 positions agree with TRBD1. The CDR3 extends 3 residues past the end of the read, so its final part is completed from the germline J gene. The CDR3 loop spans 14 amino acids. Germline V gene lookup returns CDR1 SEHNR and CDR2 FQNEAQ (reference sequence). The trim removed 5 bases at V and 4 bases at J, leaving 4 bases unmatched.